A single sample gave rise to the 9 T cell receptor beta chains below, sequenced in a study of T-cell reconstitution after alpha-beta-depleted transplantation in children. Unique molecular identifiers were incorporated during preparation of the TCRbeta library. TCRdb reprocessed the PCR reads with MiXCR, giving one entry per CDR3 protein. Of about 510,000 distinct CDR3 sequences detected, more than 9.5% appear once; the ten largest clones hold 14%. The sequencing used PBMCs, mostly from graft donor cells, collected 180 days after TCRalphabeta/CD19-depleted stem cell transplant. The receptors were sampled from a female patient younger than 10 who had a stem cell transplant for aplastic anemia, so the T cells may come from the graft donor.

CDR3 bases: TGTGCTAGTGGTTTGGTATTACAGGGGAGCACAGATACGCAGTATTTT. As protein: CASGLVLQGSTDTQYF. The chain links TRBV12-5 to TRBJ2-3, with TRBD1 identical over 7 bases. Germline trimming cut 0 bases from V and 0 bases from J; bases unmatched to any gene: 3. Germline-derived CDR1 and CDR2 are LGHNT and FRNRAP. The CDR3 is made up of 16 amino acids.

In this sample, this clonotype turned up a few times. This sequence joins TRBV20-1 and TRBJ2-1, with TRBD1 matching 8 bases. Germline CDR1 reads DFQATT; CDR2 reads SNEGSKA (reference sequence). This CDR3 is built from 20 residues. V shed 3 bases and J 6 bases; nucleotides not matched to a gene: 25. The CDR3: CSARDFRTGTGRGQPNEQFF. CDR3 bases: TGCAGTGCTAGGGACTTCAGGACAGGGACTGGGCGGGGCCAACCCAATGAGCAGTTCTTC.

This clonotype was counted a few times. The chain recombines TRBV13 with TRBJ2-1; D is undetermined. CDR1 is PRHDT and CDR2 is FYEKMQ in the germline V gene (reference sequence). V lost 5 bases and J 5 bases, leaving 22 bases between the germline ends. CDR3 length: 17 amino acids. CDR3 nucleotides: TGTGCCAGCAGCCCGCAACCCGGGCCAACAGACAACAATGAGCAGTTCTTC. The encoded protein is CASSPQPGPTDNNEQFF.

This chain uses TRBV12-3 or TRBV12-4 with TRBJ2-3; the D gene could be TRBD1 or TRBD2 (5 bases each). Trimming removed 6 bases at V and 12 bases at J, with 22 bases between. The CDR3 is made up of 14 amino acids. The CDR3 DNA reads TGTGCCAGCAGCCGCCGGGAAGTGGGACCCGGCCAGTATTTT. It encodes CASSRREVGPGQYF.

The rearrangement uses TRBV7-2 and TRBJ2-1; 7 bases are a match to TRBD1. There are 16 residues in the CDR3. From germline, CDR1 is SGHTA and CDR2 FQGNSA. After removal of 1 base from V and 7 bases from J, the junction contained 10 bases not matched to a gene. The CDR3 region has the DNA TGTGCCAGCAGCTTAGGGGTCCGGACAGGCGTAAATGAGCAGTTCTTC. This encodes CASSLGVRTGVNEQFF.

This clonotype occurred many times. The chain uses TRBV7-6 and TRBJ1-3, with unresolved D. The CDR3 is made up of 13 amino acids. Looked up from germline, CDR1 is SGHVS and CDR2 is FNYEAQ. V lost 5 bases and J lost 3, with 8 bases in between. CDR3 residues: CASSANSGNTIYF. CDR3 nucleotides: TGTGCCAGCAGCGCTAACAGTGGAAACACCATATATTTT. Full variable domain (rest looked up from reference TRBV7-6 and TRBJ1-3): GAGVSQSPRYKVTKRGQDVALRCDPISGHVSLYWYRQALGQGPEFLTYFNYEAQQDKSGLPNDRFSAERPEGSISTLTIQRTEQRDSAMYRCASSANSGNTIYFGEGSWLTVV.

This clonotype was detected only a few times. The chain links TRBV7-2 to TRBJ2-7; TRBD2 matches 8 bases. The CDR3 loop spans 14 amino acids. From germline, CDR1 is SGHTA and CDR2 FQGNSA. J gave up 6 bases and V 6 bases, and 10 bases lay outside the gene matches. The CDR3 bases are TGTGCCAGCAGGAGTACGGGAGGGCCCGGCGAGCAGTACTTC. It codes for CASRSTGGPGEQYF.

There are a few counts of this clonotype. The chain carries TRBV9 and TRBJ1-2; the D gene is possibly TRBD1 (6 bases). Looked up from germline, CDR1 is SGDLS and CDR2 is YYNGEE. Trimming stripped 0 bases from V and 4 bases from J, with 16 bases between. This CDR3 spans 16 amino acids. The CDR3 protein is CASSVGPAGAGYGYTF. The CDR3 DNA reads TGTGCCAGCAGCGTAGGTCCAGCGGGGGCCGGCTATGGCTACACCTTC.

The sample holds many counts of this clonotype. The J gene is TRBJ2-1, the V gene TRBV28; 8 bases map to TRBD1. Germline CDR1 MDHEN, CDR2 SYDVKM. This CDR3 has 18 amino acids. V shed 4 bases and J 0 bases; nucleotides not matched to a gene: 11. The CDR3 DNA follows: TGTGCCAGCAGTTCCCTTCCTGGACAGGGCAGCTCCTACAATGAGCAGTTCTTC. Amino acids: CASSSLPGQGSSYNEQFF. Full variable domain (remainder filled in from reference TRBV28 and TRBJ2-1): DVKVTQSSRYLVKRTGEKVFLECVQDMDHENMFWYRQDPGLGLRLIYFSYDVKMKEKGDIPEGYSVSREKKERFSLILESASTNQTSMYLCASSSLPGQGSSYNEQFFGPGTRLTVL.